Reported below is one TCR beta chain. Random hexamers were used to reverse transcribe an amount of about 0.45 to 1 ug RNA. Amplification of TCR beta CDR3 was carried out by immunoSEQ multiplex PCR, which covered 54 Vbeta and 13 Jbeta segments. TCRdb processed the immunoSEQ multiplex PCR reads anew with MiXCR; each CDR3 protein has one entry. Counted here are about 77,000 distinct CDR3 sequences, about 93% occurring once; the ten biggest clones make up about 0.53%. The data were obtained in a study of CD8 T cells in Susac syndrome. The overall study: Susac syndrome patients were untreated, on corticosteroids with some adding intravenous immunoglobulin, or on intravenous immunoglobulin only.

The ends were cut back, 3 bases at V and 1 base at J, with 7 bases in the middle. The germline CDR1 and CDR2 sequences are MNHEY and SVGAGI. The CDR3 has 14 amino acids. Sequencing of TCR beta, carried out with a high-throughput approach, was applied to CD8+ and CD4+ T cells from the blood. This TCR was sampled from a human donor with Susac syndrome. The rearrangement links TRBV6-5 to TRBJ2-4; unclear D gene. The sequencing sample was made of CD4+ T cells from PBMCs. In DNA, the CDR3 is TGTGCCAGCAGTTATGTCGGGGCCAAAAACATTCAGTACTTC. Translated: CASSYVGAKNIQYF.